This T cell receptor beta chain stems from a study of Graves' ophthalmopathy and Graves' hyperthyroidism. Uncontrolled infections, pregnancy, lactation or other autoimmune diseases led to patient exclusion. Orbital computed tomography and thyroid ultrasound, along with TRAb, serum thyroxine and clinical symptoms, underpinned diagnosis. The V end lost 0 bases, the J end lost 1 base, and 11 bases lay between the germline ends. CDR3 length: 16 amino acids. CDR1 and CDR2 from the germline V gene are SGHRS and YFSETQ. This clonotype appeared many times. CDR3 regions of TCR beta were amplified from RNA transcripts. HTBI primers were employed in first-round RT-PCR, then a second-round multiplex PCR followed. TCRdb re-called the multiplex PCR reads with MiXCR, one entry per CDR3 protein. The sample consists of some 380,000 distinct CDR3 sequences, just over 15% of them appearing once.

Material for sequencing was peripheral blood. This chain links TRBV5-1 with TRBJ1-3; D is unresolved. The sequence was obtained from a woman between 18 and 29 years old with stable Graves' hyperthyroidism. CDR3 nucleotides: TGCGCCAGCAGCTTGGAGAGCAGCCTATCTGGAAACACCATATATTTT. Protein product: CASSLESSLSGNTIYF.